This T cell receptor beta chain was obtained from a study of cytomegalovirus exposure and HLA in healthy donors. Study results and limitations: Cytomegalovirus-associated status was assigned to about 170 TCR beta chains.

The V segment lost 2 bases and the J segment 0 bases; nucleotides outside the gene matches: 0. The CDR3 consists of 16 residues. Per the germline V gene, CDR1 is MRHNA and CDR2 is SNTAGT. Measured with immunoSEQ multiplex PCR; TCRdb has only the in-frame clones, and not every one. The table includes around 100,000 clones, 85% detected once. As regards this clone: What it binds is not known.

The sample taken for sequencing was PBMCs. This receptor was obtained from a man younger than 30 in good health and CMV-seropositive. The rearrangement links TRBV6-4 to TRBJ2-7; the match to TRBD2 covers 14 bases. Here the CDR3 DNA reads TGTGCCAGCAGTGACGGGACTAGCGGGAGCTCCTACGAGCAGTACTTC. Its translation is CASSDGTSGSSYEQYF.